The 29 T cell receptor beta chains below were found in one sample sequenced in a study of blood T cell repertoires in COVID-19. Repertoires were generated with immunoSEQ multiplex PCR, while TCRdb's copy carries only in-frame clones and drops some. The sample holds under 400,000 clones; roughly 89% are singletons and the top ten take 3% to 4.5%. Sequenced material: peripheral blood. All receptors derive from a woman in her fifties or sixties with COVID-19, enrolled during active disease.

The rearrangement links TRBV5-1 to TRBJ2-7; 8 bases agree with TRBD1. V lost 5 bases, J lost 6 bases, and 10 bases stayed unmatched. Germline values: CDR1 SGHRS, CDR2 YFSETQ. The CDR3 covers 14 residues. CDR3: CASRQIQGVGEQYF. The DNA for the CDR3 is TGCGCCAGCAGGCAAATACAGGGGGTGGGCGAGCAGTACTTC.

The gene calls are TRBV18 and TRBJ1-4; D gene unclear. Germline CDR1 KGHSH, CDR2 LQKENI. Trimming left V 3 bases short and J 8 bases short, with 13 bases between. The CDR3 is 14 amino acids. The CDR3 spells CASSPPRPNEKLFF. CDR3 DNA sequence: TGTGCCAGCTCACCGCCCAGGCCGAACGAAAAACTGTTTTTT. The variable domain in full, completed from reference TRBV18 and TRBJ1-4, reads NAGVMQNPRHLVRRRGQEARLRCSPMKGHSHVYWYRQLPEEGLKFMVYLQKENIIDESGMPKERFSAEFPKEGPSILRIQQVVRGDSAAYFCASSPPRPNEKLFFGSGTQLSVL.

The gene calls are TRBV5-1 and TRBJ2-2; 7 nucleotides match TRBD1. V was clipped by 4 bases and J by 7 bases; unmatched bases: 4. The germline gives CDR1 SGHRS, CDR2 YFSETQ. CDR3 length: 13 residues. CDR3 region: CASSRDSLGELFF. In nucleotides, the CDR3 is TGCGCCAGCAGCCGGGACAGCCTCGGGGAGCTGTTTTTT.

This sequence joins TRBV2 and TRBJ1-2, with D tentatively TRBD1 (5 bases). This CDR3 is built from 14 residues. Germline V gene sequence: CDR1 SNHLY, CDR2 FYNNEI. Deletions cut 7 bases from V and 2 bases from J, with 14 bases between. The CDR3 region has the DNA TGTGCCAGCAAGGTCGACAGTGCCAACTATGGCTACACCTTC. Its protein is CASKVDSANYGYTF.

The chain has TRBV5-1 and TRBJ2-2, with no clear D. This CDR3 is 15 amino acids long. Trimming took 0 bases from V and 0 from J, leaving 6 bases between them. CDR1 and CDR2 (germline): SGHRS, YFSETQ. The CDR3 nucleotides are TGCGCCAGCAGCTTGGGAACAGCGAACACCGGGGAGCTGTTTTTT. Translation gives CASSLGTANTGELFF.

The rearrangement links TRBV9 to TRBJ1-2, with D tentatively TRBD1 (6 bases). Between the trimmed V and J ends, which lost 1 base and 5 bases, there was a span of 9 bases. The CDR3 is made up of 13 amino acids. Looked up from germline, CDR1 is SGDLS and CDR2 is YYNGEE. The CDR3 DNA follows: TGTGCCAGCAGCGTATCGGGGACATATGGCTACACCTTC. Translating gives CASSVSGTYGYTF.

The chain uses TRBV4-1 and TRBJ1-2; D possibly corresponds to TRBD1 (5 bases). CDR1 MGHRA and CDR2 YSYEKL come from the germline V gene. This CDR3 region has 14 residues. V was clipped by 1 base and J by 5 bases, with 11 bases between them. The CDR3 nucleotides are TGCGCCAGCAGCCAAGCGGGGGGAGTATATGGCTACACCTTC. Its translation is CASSQAGGVYGYTF.

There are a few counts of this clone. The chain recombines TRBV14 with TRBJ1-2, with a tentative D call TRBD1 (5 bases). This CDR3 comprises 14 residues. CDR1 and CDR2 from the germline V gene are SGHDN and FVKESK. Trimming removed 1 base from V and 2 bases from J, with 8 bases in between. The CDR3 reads CASSQGRQNYGYTF. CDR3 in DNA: TGTGCCAGCAGCCAAGGTCGACAGAACTATGGCTACACCTTC.

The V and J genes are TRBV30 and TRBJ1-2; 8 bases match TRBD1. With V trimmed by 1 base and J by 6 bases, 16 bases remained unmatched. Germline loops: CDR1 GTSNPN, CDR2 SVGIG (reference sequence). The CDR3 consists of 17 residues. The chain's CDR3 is CAWSEPGQDTFVDGYTF. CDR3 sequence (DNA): TGTGCCTGGAGTGAACCGGGACAGGACACCTTTGTAGATGGCTACACCTTC.

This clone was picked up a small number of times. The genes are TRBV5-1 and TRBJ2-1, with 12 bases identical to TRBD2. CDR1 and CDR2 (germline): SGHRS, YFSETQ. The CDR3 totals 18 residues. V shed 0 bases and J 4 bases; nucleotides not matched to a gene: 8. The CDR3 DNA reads TGCGCCAGCAGCTTGGGACTCCTAGCGGGGGGGATATACAATGAGCAGTTCTTC. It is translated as CASSLGLLAGGIYNEQFF.

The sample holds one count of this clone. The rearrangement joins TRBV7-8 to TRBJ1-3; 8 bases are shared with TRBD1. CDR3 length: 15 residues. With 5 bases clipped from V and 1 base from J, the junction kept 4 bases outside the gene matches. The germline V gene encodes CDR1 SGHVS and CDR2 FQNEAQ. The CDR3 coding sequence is TGTGCCAGCAGCCGGACAGGGACTTCTGGAAACACCATATATTTT. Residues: CASSRTGTSGNTIYF.

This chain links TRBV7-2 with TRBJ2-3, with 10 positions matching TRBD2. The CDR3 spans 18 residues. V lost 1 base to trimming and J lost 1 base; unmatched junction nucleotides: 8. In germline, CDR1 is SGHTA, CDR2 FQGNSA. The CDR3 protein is CASSLGVIAGGGTDTQYF. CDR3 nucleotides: TGTGCCAGCAGCTTAGGTGTCATAGCGGGGGGAGGCACAGATACGCAGTATTTT.

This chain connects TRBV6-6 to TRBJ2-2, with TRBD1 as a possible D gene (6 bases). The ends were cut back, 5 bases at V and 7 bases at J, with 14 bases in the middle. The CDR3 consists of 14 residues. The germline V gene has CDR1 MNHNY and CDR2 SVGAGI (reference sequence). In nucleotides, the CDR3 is TGTGCCAGCAGTATTAACAGGGATATCGGGGAGCTGTTTTTT. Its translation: CASSINRDIGELFF.

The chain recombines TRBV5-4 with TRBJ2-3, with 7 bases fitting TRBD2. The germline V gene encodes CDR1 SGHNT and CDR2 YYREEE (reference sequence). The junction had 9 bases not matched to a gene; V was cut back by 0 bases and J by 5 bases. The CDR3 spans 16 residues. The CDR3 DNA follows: TGTGCCAGCAGCTTGGCCTCAAGCGGGAAGAAAGATACGCAGTATTTT. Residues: CASSLASSGKKDTQYF.

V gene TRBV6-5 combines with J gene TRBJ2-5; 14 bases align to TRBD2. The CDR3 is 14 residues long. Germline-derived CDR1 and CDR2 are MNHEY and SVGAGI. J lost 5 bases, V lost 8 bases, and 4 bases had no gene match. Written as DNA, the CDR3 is TGTGCCAGCCCGACTAGCGGGGGGGAGGAGACCCAGTACTTC. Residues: CASPTSGGEETQYF.

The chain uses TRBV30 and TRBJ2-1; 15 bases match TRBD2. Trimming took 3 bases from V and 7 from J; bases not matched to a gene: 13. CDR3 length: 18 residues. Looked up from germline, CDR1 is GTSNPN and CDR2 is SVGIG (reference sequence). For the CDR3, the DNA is TGTGCCTGGAGCCCCAGTAGGACTAGCGGGGGGGCGGAGAATGAGCAGTTCTTC. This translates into CAWSPSRTSGGAENEQFF.

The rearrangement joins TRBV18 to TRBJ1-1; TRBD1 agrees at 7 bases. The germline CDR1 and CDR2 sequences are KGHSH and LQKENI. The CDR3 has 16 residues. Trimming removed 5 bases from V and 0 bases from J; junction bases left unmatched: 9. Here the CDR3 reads CASSADRVGVNTEAFF. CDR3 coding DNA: TGTGCCAGCTCAGCAGACAGGGTAGGGGTGAACACTGAAGCTTTCTTT.

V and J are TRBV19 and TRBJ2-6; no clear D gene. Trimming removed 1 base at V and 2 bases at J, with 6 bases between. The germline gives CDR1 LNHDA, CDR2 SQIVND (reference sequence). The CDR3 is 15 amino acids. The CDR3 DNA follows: TGTGCCAGTAGTATAGCAACTACTGGGGCCAACGTCCTGACTTTC. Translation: CASSIATTGANVLTF.

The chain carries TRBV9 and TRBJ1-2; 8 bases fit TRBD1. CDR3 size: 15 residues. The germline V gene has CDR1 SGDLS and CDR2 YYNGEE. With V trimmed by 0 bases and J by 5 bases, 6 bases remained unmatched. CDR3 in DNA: TGTGCCAGCAGCGTAGATCCAGGGGGCGCTTATGGCTACACCTTC. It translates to CASSVDPGGAYGYTF.

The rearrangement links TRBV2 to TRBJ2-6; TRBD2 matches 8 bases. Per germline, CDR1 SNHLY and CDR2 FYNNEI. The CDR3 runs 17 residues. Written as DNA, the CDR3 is TGTGCAGCGGGGGCAGGAGCCCCCTACTCTGGGGCCAACGTCCTGACTTTC. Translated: CAAGAGAPYSGANVLTF.

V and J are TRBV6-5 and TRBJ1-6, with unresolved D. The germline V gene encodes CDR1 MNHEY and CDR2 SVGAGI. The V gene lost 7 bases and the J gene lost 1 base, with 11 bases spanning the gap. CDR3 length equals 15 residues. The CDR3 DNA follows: TGTGCCAGCACCTACAGTGGTTCCTATAATTCACCCCTCCACTTT. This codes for CASTYSGSYNSPLHF.

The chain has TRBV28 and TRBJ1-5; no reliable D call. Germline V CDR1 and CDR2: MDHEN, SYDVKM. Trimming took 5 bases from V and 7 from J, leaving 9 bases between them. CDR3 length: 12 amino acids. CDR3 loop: CASSLPSQPQHF. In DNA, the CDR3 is TGTGCCAGCAGTCTTCCCTCCCAGCCCCAGCATTTT. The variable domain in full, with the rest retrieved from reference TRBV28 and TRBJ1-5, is DVKVTQSSRYLVKRTGEKVFLECVQDMDHENMFWYRQDPGLGLRLIYFSYDVKMKEKGDIPEGYSVSREKKERFSLILESASTNQTSMYLCASSLPSQPQHFGDGTRLSIL.

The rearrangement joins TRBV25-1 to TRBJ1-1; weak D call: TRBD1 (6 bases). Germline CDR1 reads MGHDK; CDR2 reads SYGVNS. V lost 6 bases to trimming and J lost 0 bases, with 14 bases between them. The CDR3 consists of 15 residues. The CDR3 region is CASRGGVNMNTEAFF. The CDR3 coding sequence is TGTGCCAGCAGAGGGGGTGTGAATATGAACACTGAAGCTTTCTTT. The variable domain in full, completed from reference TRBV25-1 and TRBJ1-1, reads EADIYQTPRYLVIGTGKKITLECSQTMGHDKMYWYQQDPGMELHLIHYSYGVNSTEKGDLSSESTVSRIRTEHFPLTLESARPSHTSQYLCASRGGVNMNTEAFFGQGTRLTVV.

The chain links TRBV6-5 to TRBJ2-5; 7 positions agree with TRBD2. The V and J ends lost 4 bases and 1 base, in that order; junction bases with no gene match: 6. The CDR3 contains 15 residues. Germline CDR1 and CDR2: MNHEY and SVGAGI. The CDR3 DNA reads TGTGCCAGCAGTTCCGGGGGGACCCGCCAAGAGACCCAGTACTTC. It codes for CASSSGGTRQETQYF.

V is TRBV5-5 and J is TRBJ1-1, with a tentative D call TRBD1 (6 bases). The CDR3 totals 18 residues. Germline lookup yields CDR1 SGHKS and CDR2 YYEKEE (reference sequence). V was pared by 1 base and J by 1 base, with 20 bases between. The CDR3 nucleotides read TGTGCCAGCAGCTTGTACCGCCAGTTGGGGGCTAAGAACACTGAAGCTTTCTTT. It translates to CASSLYRQLGAKNTEAFF.

CDR3 in DNA: TGTGCCAGCAGCGCTGACCTGGGACTAGCGGTAGAGACCCAGTACTTC. Protein sequence: CASSADLGLAVETQYF. V is TRBV9 and J is TRBJ2-5; 11 nucleotides agree with TRBD2. This CDR3 is built from 16 residues. Germline V gene lookup returns CDR1 SGDLS and CDR2 YYNGEE. The V and J ends lost 3 bases and 4 bases, in that order; junction bases with no gene match: 8.

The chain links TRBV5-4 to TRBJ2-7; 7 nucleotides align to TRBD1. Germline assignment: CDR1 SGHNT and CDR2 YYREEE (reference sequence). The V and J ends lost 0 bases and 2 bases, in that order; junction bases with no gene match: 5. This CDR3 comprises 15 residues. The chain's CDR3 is CASSLGRTGAYEQYF. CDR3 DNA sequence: TGTGCCAGCAGCTTGGGACGGACAGGCGCCTACGAGCAGTACTTC.

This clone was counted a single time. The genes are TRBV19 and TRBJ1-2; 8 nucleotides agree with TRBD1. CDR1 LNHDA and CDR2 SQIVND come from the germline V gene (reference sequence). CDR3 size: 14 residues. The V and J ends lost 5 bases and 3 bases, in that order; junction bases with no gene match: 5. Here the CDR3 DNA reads TGTGCCAGTAGTCTTCTGACAGGGGACTATGGCTACACCTTC. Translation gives CASSLLTGDYGYTF.

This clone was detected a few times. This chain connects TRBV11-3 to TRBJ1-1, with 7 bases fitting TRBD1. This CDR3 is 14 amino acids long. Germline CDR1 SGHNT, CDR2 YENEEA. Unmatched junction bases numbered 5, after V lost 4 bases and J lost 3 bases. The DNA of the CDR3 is TGTGCCAGCAGCTCGACAGGGTGGGACACTGAAGCTTTCTTT. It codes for CASSSTGWDTEAFF.